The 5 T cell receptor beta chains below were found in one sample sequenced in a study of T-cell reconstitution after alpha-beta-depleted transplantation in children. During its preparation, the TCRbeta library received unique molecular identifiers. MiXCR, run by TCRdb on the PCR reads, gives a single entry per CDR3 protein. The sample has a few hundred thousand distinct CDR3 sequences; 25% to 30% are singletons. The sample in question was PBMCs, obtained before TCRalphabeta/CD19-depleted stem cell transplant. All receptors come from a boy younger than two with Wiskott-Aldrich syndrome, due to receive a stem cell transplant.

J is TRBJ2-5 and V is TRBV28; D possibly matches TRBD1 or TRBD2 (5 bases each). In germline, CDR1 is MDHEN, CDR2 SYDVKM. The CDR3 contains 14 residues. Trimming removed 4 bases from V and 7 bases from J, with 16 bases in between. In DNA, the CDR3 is TGTGCCAGCAGTTCGCCGGGACCCCCGAGGACCCAGTACTTC. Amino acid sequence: CASSSPGPPRTQYF.

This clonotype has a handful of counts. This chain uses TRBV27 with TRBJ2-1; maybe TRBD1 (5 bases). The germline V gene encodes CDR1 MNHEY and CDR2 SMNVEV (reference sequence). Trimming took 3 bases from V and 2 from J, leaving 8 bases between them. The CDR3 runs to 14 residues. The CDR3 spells CASSFLDTYNEQFF. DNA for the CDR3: TGTGCCAGCAGTTTCCTGGACACCTACAATGAGCAGTTCTTC.

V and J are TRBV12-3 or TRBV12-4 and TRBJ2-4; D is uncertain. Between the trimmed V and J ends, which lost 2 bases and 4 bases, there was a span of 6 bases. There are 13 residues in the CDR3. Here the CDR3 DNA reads TGTGCCAGCAGTTTAAGCAGAAAAAACATTCAGTACTTC. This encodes CASSLSRKNIQYF.

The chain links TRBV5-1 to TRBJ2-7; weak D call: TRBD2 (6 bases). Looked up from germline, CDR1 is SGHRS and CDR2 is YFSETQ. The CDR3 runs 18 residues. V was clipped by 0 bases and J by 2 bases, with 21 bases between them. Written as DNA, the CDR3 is TGCGCCAGCAGCTTGGTCCCCTCTAGCGCCATATATCCCTACGAGCAGTACTTC. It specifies CASSLVPSSAIYPYEQYF.

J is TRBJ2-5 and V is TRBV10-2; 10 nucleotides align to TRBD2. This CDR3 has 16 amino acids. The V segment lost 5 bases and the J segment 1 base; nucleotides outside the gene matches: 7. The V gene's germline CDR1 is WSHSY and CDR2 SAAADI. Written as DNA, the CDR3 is TGCGCCAGCAGTACACGGACTAGCGGCATCCAAGAGACCCAGTACTTC. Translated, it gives CASSTRTSGIQETQYF.